The rows below give T cell receptor beta chains drawn from one sample of a study of blood T cells in healthy people across ages. TCRdb re-called the 5' RACE reads through MiXCR, storing one row per CDR3 protein. The sample includes around 900,000 distinct CDR3 sequences, about 53% seen only once; the top ten take 20% to 25%. The sequenced sample was blood. The source of these receptors is a woman aged 55-69 years in good health. The CDR3 runs from the conserved cysteine through the conserved F or W. The D gene is left open where the match is weak.

length	D	V	CDR3
15	.	TRBV3-1	CASSPRARSSYEQYF
14	.	TRBV30	CAWSTGLMDSPLHF
15	.	TRBV7-2	CANSLTLGSYNEQFF
15	.	TRBV6-5	CASSPGPNNQETQYF
13	.	TRBV4-3	CASSQGYSYEQYF
12	.	TRBV20-1	CSASRGSETQYF
13	TRBD1	TRBV20-1	CSARTGWHEKLFF
15	.	TRBV7-3	CASSSRTVSTDTQYF
13	.	TRBV20-1	CSAYRGGGETQYF
14	.	TRBV12-3/TRBV12-4	CASRRGPTRDTQYF
16	TRBD1	TRBV28	CASSLGTGVFHQPQHF
16	.	TRBV6-1	CASNTGLGPANEKLFF
14	.	TRBV4-1	CASSQVTRDQPQHF
15	.	TRBV7-2	CASSLGFSGQETQYF
12	.	TRBV28	CASRLQGREQYF
12	.	TRBV6-5	CASRTNYNEQFF
15	.	TRBV9	CASSEGGGTGTEAFF
13	TRBD1	TRBV28	CASSSGTGVEQYF
15	TRBD1	TRBV3-1	CASSSRDRYNQPQHF
16	TRBD1	TRBV2	CASSSTGEGVQETQYF
17	TRBD2	TRBV28	CASSLAGTSRMKNIQYF
12	.	TRBV7-9	CASTRVNYGYTF
19	TRBD2	TRBV12-3/TRBV12-4	CASSPGTSGRFIVVNEQFF
13	.	TRBV20-1	CSAVTGSNQPQHF
15	.	TRBV12-3/TRBV12-4	CASSFGTVSNQPQHF